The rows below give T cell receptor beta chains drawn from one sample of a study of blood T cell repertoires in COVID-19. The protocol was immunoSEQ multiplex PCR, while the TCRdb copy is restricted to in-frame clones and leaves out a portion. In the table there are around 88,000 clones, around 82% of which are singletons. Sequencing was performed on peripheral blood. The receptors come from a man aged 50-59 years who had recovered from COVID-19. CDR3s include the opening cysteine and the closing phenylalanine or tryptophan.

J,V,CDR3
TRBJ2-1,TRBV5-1,CASSLTGVLTYNEQFF
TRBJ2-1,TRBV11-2,CASKQGANEQFF
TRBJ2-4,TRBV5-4,CASSLAASGGSAIQYF
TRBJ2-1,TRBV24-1,CATSDLNRDEQFF
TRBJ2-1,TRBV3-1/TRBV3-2,CASSRQGGLGNEQFF
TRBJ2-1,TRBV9,CASSVISGGANEQFF
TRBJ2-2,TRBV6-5,CASRRGQINTGELFF
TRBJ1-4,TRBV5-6,CASRRLQGASEKLFF
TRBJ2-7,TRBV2,CASRGMTGGYEQYF
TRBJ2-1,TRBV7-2,CASSLARLGEQFF
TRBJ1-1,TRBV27,CASRATGVPTEAFF
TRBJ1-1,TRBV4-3,CASSQGQGVRLNTEAFF
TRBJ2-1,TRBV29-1,CSVAQAYNEQFF
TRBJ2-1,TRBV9,CASSVAGDEQFF
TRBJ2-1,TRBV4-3,CASSLGLAEYNEQFF
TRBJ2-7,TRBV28,CASSSGLAGVIEQYF
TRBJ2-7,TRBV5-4,CASSNLPGQGAYEQYF
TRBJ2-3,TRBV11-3,CASSSGTGSTDTQYF
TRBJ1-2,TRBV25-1,CASSEFAKGTGYTF
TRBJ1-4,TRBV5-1,CASSLDRAPVGKLFF
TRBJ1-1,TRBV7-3,CASSLRDRGEAFF